This T cell receptor (beta chain) came from a study of cytomegalovirus exposure and HLA in healthy donors. Study-wide results and limits: According to an earlier analysis, most TCR beta V segments yielded productive rearrangements about 87% or about 30% of the time. A later look showed TCR association rates differing by HLA locus, highest for DRB1 and lowest for HLA-C.

Primers included in the PCR were 60 Vbeta and 13 Jbeta primers. Clones were sequenced by immunoSEQ multiplex PCR, and TCRdb holds only the in-frame ones, with some missing. The table has 150,000 to 200,000 clones, around 84% seen once. This clone has more than one count but fewer than ten. Its cognate antigen is unknown. Sequencing was performed on PBMCs. The origin of this receptor is a man younger than 30 in good health and CMV-seronegative.

CDR3 residues: CASSGGQGSKTQYF. CDR3 coding DNA: TGTGCCAGCAGCGGAGGACAGGGGTCGAAGACGCAGTATTTT. The chain is built from TRBV5-4 and TRBJ2-3; 9 nucleotides align to TRBD1. The V gene's germline CDR1 is SGHNT and CDR2 YYREEE (reference sequence). J lost 9 bases, V lost 4 bases, and 9 bases had no gene match. CDR3 length equals 14 residues.